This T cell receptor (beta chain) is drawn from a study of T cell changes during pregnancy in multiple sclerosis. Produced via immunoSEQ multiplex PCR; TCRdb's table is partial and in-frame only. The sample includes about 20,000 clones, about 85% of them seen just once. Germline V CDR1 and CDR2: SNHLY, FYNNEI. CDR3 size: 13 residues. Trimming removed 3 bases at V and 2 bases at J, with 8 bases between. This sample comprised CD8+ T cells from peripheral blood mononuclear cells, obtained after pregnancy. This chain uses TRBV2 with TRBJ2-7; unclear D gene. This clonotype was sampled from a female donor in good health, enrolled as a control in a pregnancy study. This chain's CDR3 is CASSDEIPYEQYF. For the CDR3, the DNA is TGTGCCAGCAGTGATGAGATCCCCTACGAGCAGTACTTC.